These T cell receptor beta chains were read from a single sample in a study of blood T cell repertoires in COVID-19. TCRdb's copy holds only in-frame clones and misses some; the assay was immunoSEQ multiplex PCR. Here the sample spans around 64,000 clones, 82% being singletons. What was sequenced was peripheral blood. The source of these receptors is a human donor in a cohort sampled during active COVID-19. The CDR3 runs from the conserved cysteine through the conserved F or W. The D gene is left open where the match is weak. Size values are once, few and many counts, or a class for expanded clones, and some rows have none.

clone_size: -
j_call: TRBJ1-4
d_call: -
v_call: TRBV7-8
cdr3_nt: TGTGCCAGCAGCTTAGGTGGGGGGAAAGGAGAAAAACTGTTTTTT
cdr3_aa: CASSLGGGKGEKLFF

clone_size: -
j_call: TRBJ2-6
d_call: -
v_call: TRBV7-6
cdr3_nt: TGTGCCAGCAGACAAGAACCAGGGTTGCCTGGGGCCAACGTCCTGACTTTC
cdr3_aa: CASRQEPGLPGANVLTF

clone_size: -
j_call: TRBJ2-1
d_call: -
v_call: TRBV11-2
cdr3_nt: TGTGCCAGCAGCTTAGGGGCAGGGCGGATTGGAAATGAGCAGTTCTTC
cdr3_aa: CASSLGAGRIGNEQFF

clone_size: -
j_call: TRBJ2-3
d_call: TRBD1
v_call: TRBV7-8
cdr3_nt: TGTGCCAGCAGCCCGAGGACAGGGGCCACAGATACGCAGTATTTT
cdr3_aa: CASSPRTGATDTQYF

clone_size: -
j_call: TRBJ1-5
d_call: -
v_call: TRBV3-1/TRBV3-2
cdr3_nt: TGTGCCAGCAGCCAACCCCCCAATAGCGGGCCCCAGCATTTT
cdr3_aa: CASSQPPNSGPQHF

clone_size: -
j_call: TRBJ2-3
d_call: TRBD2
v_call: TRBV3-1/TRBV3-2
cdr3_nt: TGTGCCAGCCAACTAGCGGGGGACCCCACAGATACGCAGTATTTT
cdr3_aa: CASQLAGDPTDTQYF

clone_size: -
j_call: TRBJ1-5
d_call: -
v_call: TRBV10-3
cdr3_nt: TGTGCCATCAGTGAGACCGGACAGTTAAGCAATCAGCCCCAGCATTTT
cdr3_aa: CAISETGQLSNQPQHF

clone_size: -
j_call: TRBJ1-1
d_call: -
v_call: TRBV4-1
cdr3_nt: TGCGCCAGCAGCCAAGAATTGAGACTCCCTGGGACTGAAGCTTTCTTT
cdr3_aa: CASSQELRLPGTEAFF

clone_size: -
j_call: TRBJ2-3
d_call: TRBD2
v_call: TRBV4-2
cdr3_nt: TGTGCCAGCAGCCAAGGCGGGGGGGAGACAGATACGCAGTATTTT
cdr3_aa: CASSQGGGETDTQYF

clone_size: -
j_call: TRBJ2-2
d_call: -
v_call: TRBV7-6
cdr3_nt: TGTGCCAGCAGCGTCCGGGGGGCGGGCACCGGGGAGCTGTTTTTT
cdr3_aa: CASSVRGAGTGELFF

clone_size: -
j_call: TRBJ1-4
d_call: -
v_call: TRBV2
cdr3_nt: TGTGCCAGCAGTGTGGGCAGGGCGGAAAAACTGTTTTTT
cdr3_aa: CASSVGRAEKLFF

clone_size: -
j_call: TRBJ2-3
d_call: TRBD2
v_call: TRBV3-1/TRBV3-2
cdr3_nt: TGTGCCAGCAGCCGCTCAGCCGGGGGGGGAGCAGATACGCAGTATTTT
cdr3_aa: CASSRSAGGGADTQYF

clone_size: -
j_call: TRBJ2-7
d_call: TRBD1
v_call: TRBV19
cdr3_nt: TGTGCCAGTAGTGGACAGGGGGCAAACTCCTACGAGCAGTACTTC
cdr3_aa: CASSGQGANSYEQYF

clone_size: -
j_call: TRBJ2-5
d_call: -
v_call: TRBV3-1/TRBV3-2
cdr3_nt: TGTGCCAGCAGCCAGGCCCAGCCGGGACAAGAGACCCAGTACTTC
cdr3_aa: CASSQAQPGQETQYF

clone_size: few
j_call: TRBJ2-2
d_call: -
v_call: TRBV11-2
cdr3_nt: TGTGCCAGCGCTAGGCCGCCCGGGGAGCTGTTTTTT
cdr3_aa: CASARPPGELFF

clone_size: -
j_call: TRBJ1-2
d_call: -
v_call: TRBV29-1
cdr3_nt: TGCAGCGCCGGGGGTGAGATGGGCGCTGGCTACACCTTC
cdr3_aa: CSAGGEMGAGYTF

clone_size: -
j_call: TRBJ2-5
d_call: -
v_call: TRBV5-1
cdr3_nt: TGCGCCAGCAGCGCGATCCAAGAGACCCAGTACTTC
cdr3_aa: CASSAIQETQYF

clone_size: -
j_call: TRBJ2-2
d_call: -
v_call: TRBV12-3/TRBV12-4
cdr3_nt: TGTGCCAGCAGCCCCGGGACCGGGGAGCTGTTTTTT
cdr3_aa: CASSPGTGELFF

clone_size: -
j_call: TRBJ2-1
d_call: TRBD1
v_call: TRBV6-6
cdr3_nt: TGTGCCAGCAGTGGGACAGGGGACAATGAGCAGTTCTTC
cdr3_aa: CASSGTGDNEQFF

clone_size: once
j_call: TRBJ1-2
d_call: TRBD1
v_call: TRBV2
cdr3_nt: TGTGCCAGCAGCGTACAGGGGGGGGAACTTGACTATGGCTACACCTTC
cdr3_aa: CASSVQGGELDYGYTF

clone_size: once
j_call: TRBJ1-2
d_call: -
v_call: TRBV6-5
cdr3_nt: TGTGCCAGCAGTTACGGCCCCGTCGGGTACACCTTC
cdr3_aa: CASSYGPVGYTF

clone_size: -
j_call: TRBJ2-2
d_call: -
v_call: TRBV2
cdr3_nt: TGTGCCAGCAGAGTTACAGCGGCCGGGGAGCTGTTTTTT
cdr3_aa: CASRVTAAGELFF

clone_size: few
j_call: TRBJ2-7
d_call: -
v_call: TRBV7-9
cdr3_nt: TGTGCCAGCAGCTTACTGCAGGGGCCCTACGAGCAGTACTTC
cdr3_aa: CASSLLQGPYEQYF

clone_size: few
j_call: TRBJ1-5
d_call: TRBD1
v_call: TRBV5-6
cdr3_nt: TGTGCCAGCAGCATACAGGGGTCGCAGCCCCAGCATTTT
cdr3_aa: CASSIQGSQPQHF

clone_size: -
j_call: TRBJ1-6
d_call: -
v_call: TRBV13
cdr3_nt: TGTGCCAGCAGCCGACTAACAACCAGGGGAGTCGGTTCACCCCTCCACTTT
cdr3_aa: CASSRLTTRGVGSPLHF

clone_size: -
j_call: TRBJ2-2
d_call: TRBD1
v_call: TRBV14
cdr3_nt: TGTGCCAGCAGCCAACGGACAGGGGGCAGGGACACCGGGGAGCTGTTTTTT
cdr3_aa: CASSQRTGGRDTGELFF

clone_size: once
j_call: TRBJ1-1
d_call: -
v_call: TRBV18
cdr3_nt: TGTGCCAGCTCGTTAGAACAGCTGAACACTGAAGCTTTCTTT
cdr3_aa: CASSLEQLNTEAFF

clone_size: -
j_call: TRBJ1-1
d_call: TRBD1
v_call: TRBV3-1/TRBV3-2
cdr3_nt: TGTGCCAGCAGCCGACCGGGACAGGGCGCTGAAGCTTTCTTT
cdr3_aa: CASSRPGQGAEAFF

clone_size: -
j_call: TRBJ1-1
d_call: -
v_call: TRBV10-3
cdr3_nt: TGTGCCATCAGTGAGTCTAGCGGGAAGGGTACGACTGAAGCTTTCTTT
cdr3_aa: CAISESSGKGTTEAFF

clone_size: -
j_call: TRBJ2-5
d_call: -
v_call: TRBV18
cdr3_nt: TGTGCCAGTACCTATGGACCGAGGGAAGGATCCCAGTACTTC
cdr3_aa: CASTYGPREGSQYF

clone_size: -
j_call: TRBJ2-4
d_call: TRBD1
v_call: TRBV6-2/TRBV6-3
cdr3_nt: TGTGCCAGCAGTTACTCCATTCCACAGGGGCCAATAGGTTACATTCAGTACTTC
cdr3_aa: CASSYSIPQGPIGYIQYF

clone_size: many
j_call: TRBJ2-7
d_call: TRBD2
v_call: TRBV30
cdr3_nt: TGTGCCTGGAGTGTGGTAGCGGGAAGGAGCGAGCAGTACTTC
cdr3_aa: CAWSVVAGRSEQYF

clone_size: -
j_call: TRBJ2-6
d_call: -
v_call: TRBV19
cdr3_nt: TGTGCCAGTAGCCCGGCCGGGGCTGGGGCCAACGTCCTGACTTTC
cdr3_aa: CASSPAGAGANVLTF

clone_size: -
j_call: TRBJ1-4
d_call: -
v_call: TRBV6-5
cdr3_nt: TGTGCCAGCAGTCGGGGGGAAGATGGAAAACTGTTTTTT
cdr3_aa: CASSRGEDGKLFF

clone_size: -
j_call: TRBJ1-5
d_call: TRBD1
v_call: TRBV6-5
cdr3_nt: TGTGCCAGCAGGCCAGGGGGCGTGCAGCCCCAGCATTTT
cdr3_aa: CASRPGGVQPQHF

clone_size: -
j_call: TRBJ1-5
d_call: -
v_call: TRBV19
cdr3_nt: TGTGCCAGTACCCCCGCGGGGAACGGTCAGCCCCAGCATTTT
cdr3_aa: CASTPAGNGQPQHF

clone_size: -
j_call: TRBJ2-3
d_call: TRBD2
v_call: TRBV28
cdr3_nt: TGTGCCAGCAGTGGGACTAGCGGGGGACACACAGATACGCAGTATTTT
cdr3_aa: CASSGTSGGHTDTQYF

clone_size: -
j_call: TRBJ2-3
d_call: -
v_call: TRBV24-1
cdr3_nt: TGTGCCACCTCCGAGGGATCAGATACGCAGTATTTT
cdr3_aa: CATSEGSDTQYF

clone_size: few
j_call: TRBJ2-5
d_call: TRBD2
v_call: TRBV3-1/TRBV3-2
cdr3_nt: TGTGCCAGCAGTTCCCTTCCAGAAGCGGGGGCCCACAGGGCCCAGTACTTC
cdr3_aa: CASSSLPEAGAHRAQYF

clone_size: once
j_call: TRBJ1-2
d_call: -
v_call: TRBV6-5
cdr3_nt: TGTGCCAGCAGCAACGGTTATAGGCTTCAGGGTGGCTACACCTTC
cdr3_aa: CASSNGYRLQGGYTF

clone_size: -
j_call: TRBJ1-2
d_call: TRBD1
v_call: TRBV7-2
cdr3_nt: TGTGCCAGCAGCTTAGAAGGACCCGGTAGGGGGCATGGCTACACCTTC
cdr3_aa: CASSLEGPGRGHGYTF

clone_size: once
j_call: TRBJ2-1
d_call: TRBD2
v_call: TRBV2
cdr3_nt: TGTGCCAGCAGGCGGGGGGCAGTAAACTACAATGAGCAGTTCTTC
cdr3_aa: CASRRGAVNYNEQFF

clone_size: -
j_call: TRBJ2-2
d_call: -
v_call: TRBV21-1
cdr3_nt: TGTGCCAGCAGGTCGGGGGGTGGCGGGGAGCTGTTTTTT
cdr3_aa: CASRSGGGGELFF

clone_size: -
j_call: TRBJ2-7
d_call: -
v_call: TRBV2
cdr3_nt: TGTGCCAGCAGTGAAAATGTAGCCCATTACGAGCAGTACTTC
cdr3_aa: CASSENVAHYEQYF

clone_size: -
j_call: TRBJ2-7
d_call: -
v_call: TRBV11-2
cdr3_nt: TGTGCCAGCAGCTTGGCTTACGAGCAGTACTTC
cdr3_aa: CASSLAYEQYF

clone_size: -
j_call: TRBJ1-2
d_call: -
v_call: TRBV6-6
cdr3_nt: TGTGCCAGCAGTTACGAGGGCAACTATGGCTACACCTTC
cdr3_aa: CASSYEGNYGYTF

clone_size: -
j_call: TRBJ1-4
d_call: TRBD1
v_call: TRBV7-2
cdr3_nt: TGTGCCAGCAGCTTAGGACAGGGGGACAATGAAAAACTGTTTTTT
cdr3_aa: CASSLGQGDNEKLFF

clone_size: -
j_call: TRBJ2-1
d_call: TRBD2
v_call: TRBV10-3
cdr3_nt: TGTGCCATCAGGGATCGGGGGGATTACAATGAGCAGTTCTTC
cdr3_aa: CAIRDRGDYNEQFF

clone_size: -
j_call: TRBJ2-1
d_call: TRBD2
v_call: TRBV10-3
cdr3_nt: TGTGCCATCAGCGGGACTAGCGGGGGGGCCAACAATGAGCAGTTCTTC
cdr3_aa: CAISGTSGGANNEQFF

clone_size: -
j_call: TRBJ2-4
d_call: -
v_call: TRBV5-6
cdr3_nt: TGTGCCAGCAGCTTGGGAGGGCTAGCGTGGCGGAACATTCAGTACTTC
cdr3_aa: CASSLGGLAWRNIQYF

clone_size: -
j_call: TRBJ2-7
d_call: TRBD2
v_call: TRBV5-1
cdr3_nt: TGCGCCAGCAGCATCGTAGCGGGGGGGAACTACGAGCAGTACTTC
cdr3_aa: CASSIVAGGNYEQYF

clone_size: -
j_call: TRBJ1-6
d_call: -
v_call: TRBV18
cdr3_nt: TGTGCCAGCTCACCGGAGGGCCAATCTAATTCACCCCTCCACTTT
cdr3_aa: CASSPEGQSNSPLHF

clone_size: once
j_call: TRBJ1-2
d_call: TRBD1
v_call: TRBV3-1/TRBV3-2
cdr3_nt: TGTGCCAGCAGCCATTCCGGGACAGCTAACTATGGCTACACCTTC
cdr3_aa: CASSHSGTANYGYTF

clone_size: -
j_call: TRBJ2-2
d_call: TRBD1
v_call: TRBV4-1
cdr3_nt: TGCGCCAGCAGTACAGGGGGCGGATATACCGGGGAGCTGTTTTTT
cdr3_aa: CASSTGGGYTGELFF

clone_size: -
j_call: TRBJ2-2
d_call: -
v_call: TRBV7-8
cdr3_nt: TGTGCCAGCAGCTTAGGGCGGGGTCCTGATCCCGGGGAGCTGTTTTTT
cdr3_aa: CASSLGRGPDPGELFF